In its sample, the clone carrying this TCR beta chain was seen a few times. The antigen is not known. A multiplex PCR was run with 60 Vbeta primers and 13 Jbeta primers. Here immunoSEQ multiplex PCR was the method, and the copy in TCRdb shows in-frame clones only, minus some. The sample includes approximately 140,000 clones, about three fifths of them seen just once. The germline V and J ends were trimmed by 2 bases and 5 bases, with 12 bases remaining between them. Germline V CDR1 and CDR2: PRHDT, FYEKMQ (reference sequence). The CDR3 contains 14 residues. This sample stems from a study of cytomegalovirus exposure and HLA in healthy donors. Study-wide context: Unique TCRs numbering 75 million to 95 million, obtained from HLA-typed donors, made up an early data release.

The study, taken as a whole, reports: As was reported, the HLA-A and HLA-B alleles of most subjects were accurately predicted from TCR beta sequences. Owing to their indistinguishability, certain V segments, notably TRBV6-2 and TRBV6-3, were excluded.

The clonotype comes from a male donor in good health and CMV-seronegative. This sequence joins TRBV13 and TRBJ1-2; D possibly corresponds to TRBD1 (6 bases). What was sequenced was PBMCs. The CDR3, as DNA: TGTGCCAGCAGCTTACACAGGGCGCCGTATGGCTACACCTTC. Translation gives CASSLHRAPYGYTF.